What follows are 21 T cell receptor beta chains derived from one specimen sequenced in a study of OX40 agonist ivuxolimab in advanced cancers. The assay was immunoSEQ multiplex PCR, and TCRdb's table has in-frame clones only and misses some. The repertoire holds about 84,000 clones, with nearly 95% as singletons. Specimen: CD4+ or CD8+ T cells sorted from blood, collected in a trial of the OX40 agonist ivuxolimab. The receptors were sampled from an adult with an advanced solid tumor such as melanoma, head and neck, liver or kidney cancer.

This chain joins TRBV11-2 and TRBJ2-7; D tentatively fits TRBD1 or TRBD2 (6 bases each). Germline V CDR1 and CDR2: SGHAT, FQNNGV. The CDR3 length is 17 residues. Trimming stripped 5 bases from V and 1 base from J, with 21 bases between. The CDR3 region is CASSPRFGGRGSYEQYF. CDR3 sequence (DNA): TGTGCCAGCAGCCCCCGTTTCGGGGGCCGTGGTTCCTACGAGCAGTACTTC.

With regard to this clone: This sequence may be a read error, since a much larger clone differs from it by one base. V usage is TRBV9 and J usage is TRBJ2-7; possibly TRBD1 for D (6 bases). Trimming stripped 4 bases from V and 0 bases from J, with 11 bases between. Germline V gene lookup returns CDR1 SGDLS and CDR2 YYNGEE. The CDR3 extends over 14 amino acids. This CDR3 reads CASSPGQSSYEQYF. The CDR3, as DNA: TGTGCCAGCAGCCCCGGACAGAGCTCCTACGAGCAGTACTTC.

The V and J genes are TRBV11-2 and TRBJ1-2; 10 nucleotides agree with TRBD1. This CDR3 has 14 amino acids. V trimming: 5 bases; J trimming: 6 bases; junction bases outside the gene matches: 6. The germline gives CDR1 SGHAT, CDR2 FQNNGV. The CDR3 sequence is CASSERQGADGYTF. The CDR3 DNA is TGTGCCAGCAGCGAAAGACAGGGGGCAGATGGCTACACCTTC.

The genes are TRBV5-6 and TRBJ2-3; D possibly corresponds to TRBD2 (6 bases). The CDR3 spans 16 residues. Germline values: CDR1 SGHDT, CDR2 YYEEEE. Between the trimmed V and J ends, which lost 3 bases and 2 bases, there was a span of 16 bases. CDR3 sequence reads: CASSSPGLRYTDTQYF. The CDR3 DNA reads TGTGCCAGCAGCTCTCCAGGACTAAGATACACAGATACGCAGTATTTT.

The rearrangement uses TRBV6-5 and TRBJ2-7; the match to TRBD2 covers 7 bases. V gave up 2 bases and J gave up 2 bases; unmatched junction bases: 6. CDR1 MNHEY and CDR2 SVGAGI come from the germline V gene. The CDR3 contains 15 residues. The CDR3 loop is CASSYALAGAYEQYF. In DNA, the CDR3 is TGTGCCAGCAGTTACGCCCTGGCGGGAGCCTACGAGCAGTACTTC.

The chain couples TRBV9 to TRBJ1-2; D is ambiguous. Trimming cost V 0 bases and J 5 bases, with 17 bases left between them. Germline V gene lookup returns CDR1 SGDLS and CDR2 YYNGEE. CDR3 length equals 16 residues. The CDR3 here is CASSVVAGSTWYGYTF. The CDR3 bases are TGTGCCAGCAGCGTAGTTGCAGGATCGACATGGTATGGCTACACCTTC.

The V gene is TRBV27, the J gene TRBJ2-1; no clear D. The length of the CDR3 is 14 residues. The germline gives CDR1 MNHEY, CDR2 SMNVEV (reference sequence). V shed 2 bases and J shed 3 bases, with 8 bases lying between them. CDR3 nucleotides: TGTGCCAGCAGTTTAGGGGTCAACTACAATGAGCAGTTCTTC. Residues: CASSLGVNYNEQFF.

The V call is TRBV2, the J call TRBJ1-5; D perhaps matches TRBD1 (6 bases). V lost 6 bases to trimming and J lost 1 base, with 13 bases between them. This CDR3 contains 15 residues. The germline V gene encodes CDR1 SNHLY and CDR2 FYNNEI. The CDR3 DNA sequence: TGTGCCAGCAGATTACAGGGAGGGAGCAATCAGCCCCAGCATTTT. Translation gives CASRLQGGSNQPQHF.

The rearrangement uses TRBV7-2 and TRBJ2-7; no firm D call. The CDR3 runs 16 residues. Germline V gene sequence: CDR1 SGHTA, CDR2 FQGNSA. The ends were cut back, 0 bases at V and 7 bases at J, with 19 bases in the middle. CDR3 sequence reads: CASSLATYRTLGEQYF. CDR3 bases: TGTGCCAGCAGCTTAGCGACATACAGAACTTTGGGGGAGCAGTACTTC. Variable domain in full (rest from reference TRBV7-2 and TRBJ2-7): GAGVSQSPSNKVTEKGKDVELRCDPISGHTALYWYRQSLGQGLEFLIYFQGNSAPDKSGLPSDRFSAERTGGSVSTLTIQRTQQEDSAVYLCASSLATYRTLGEQYFGPGTRLTVT.

This chain links TRBV27 with TRBJ1-2; unclear D gene. The CDR3 is 13 residues long. Trimming shortened V by 3 bases and J by 2 bases, and 7 bases separated the two germline ends. Germline CDR1 is MNHEY and CDR2 is SMNVEV (reference sequence). This CDR3 reads CASSFSPNYGYTF. The CDR3 region has the DNA TGTGCCAGCAGTTTCTCGCCAAACTATGGCTACACCTTC.

The CDR3: CASSLRGPNTGELFF. CDR3 sequence (DNA): TGTGCCAGCAGTCTCAGGGGGCCGAACACCGGGGAGCTGTTTTTT. The J gene is TRBJ2-2, the V gene TRBV28; 8 bases agree with TRBD1. V lost 5 bases to trimming and J lost 0 bases; unmatched junction nucleotides: 2. The CDR3 spans 15 residues. Germline loops: CDR1 MDHEN, CDR2 SYDVKM.

The chain uses TRBV13 and TRBJ2-1; 7 positions agree with TRBD1. Trimming at V came to 5 bases and at J to 4 bases, leaving 5 bases not matched to a gene. The germline V gene has CDR1 PRHDT and CDR2 FYEKMQ (reference sequence). This CDR3 comprises 14 residues. CDR3 sequence reads: CASSPPDRYNEQFF. The DNA for the CDR3 is TGTGCCAGCAGCCCCCCGGACAGGTACAATGAGCAGTTCTTC.

This chain links TRBV15 with TRBJ2-3; TRBD2 agrees at 9 bases. Germline CDR1 reads LNHNV; CDR2 reads YYDKDF (reference sequence). J gave up 4 bases and V 5 bases, and 13 bases lay outside the gene matches. This CDR3 spans 17 amino acids. CDR3 amino acids: CATSGNSGSRLADTQYF. In DNA form, the CDR3 reads TGTGCCACCAGCGGGAATAGCGGGAGTCGCCTAGCAGATACGCAGTATTTT. The full variable domain, its missing parts supplied by reference TRBV15 and TRBJ2-3, is DAMVIQNPRYQVTQFGKPVTLSCSQTLNHNVMYWYQQKSSQAPKLLFHYYDKDFNNEADTPDNFQSRRPNTSFCFLDIRSPGLGDTAMYLCATSGNSGSRLADTQYFGPGTRLTVL.

The rearrangement links TRBV4-3 to TRBJ1-3; D perhaps matches TRBD1 (5 bases). Germline V gene lookup returns CDR1 LGHNA and CDR2 YSLEER. The CDR3 totals 14 residues. Trimming pared 2 bases from V and 2 bases from J, leaving 7 bases between. The CDR3 DNA is TGCGCCAGCAGCCAAAGGGGTACTGGAAACACCATATATTTT. Its translation: CASSQRGTGNTIYF.

This clone appeared once. The chain carries TRBV5-3 and TRBJ1-1; no definite D call. TRBV5-3 is classed as an ORF, of uncertain function. The CDR3 sequence is 21 residues long. Trimming took 2 bases from V and 1 from J, leaving 30 bases between them. The CDR3 protein is CARSLGRLSVAYDPPNTEAFF. CDR3 nucleotide sequence: TGTGCCAGAAGCTTAGGTCGTCTTTCGGTAGCATATGACCCTCCGAACACTGAAGCTTTCTTT.

This chain uses TRBV4-2 with TRBJ2-1; 11 bases are a match to TRBD2. There are 16 residues in the CDR3. Germline CDR1 LGHNA, CDR2 YNFKEQ. The junction had 4 bases not matched to a gene; V was cut back by 1 base and J by 5 bases. In nucleotides, the CDR3 is TGTGCCAGCAGCCAAGTAGCGGGAGGGCCAGACAATGAGCAGTTCTTC. Translated, it gives CASSQVAGGPDNEQFF.

The rearrangement uses TRBV4-2 and TRBJ2-5, with 7 bases that match TRBD2. The DNA matches TRBJ2-7 better at its end, which makes the J call doubtful. Germline-derived CDR1 and CDR2 are LGHNA and YNFKEQ. This CDR3 is built from 15 residues. This CDR3 is CASSPPGGVGYEQYF. The DNA of the CDR3 is TGTGCCAGCAGCCCTCCGGGGGGAGTAGGCTACGAGCAGTACTTC.

The chain carries TRBV7-9 and TRBJ1-1; D unresolved. The CDR3 is 15 amino acids. V was clipped by 0 bases and J by 3 bases, with 11 bases between them. Germline V gene data show CDR1 as SEHNR and CDR2 as FQNEAQ (reference sequence). CDR3 in DNA: TGTGCCAGCAGCTTAGCTGCGGGCTTGGACACTGAAGCTTTCTTT. Translated, it gives CASSLAAGLDTEAFF.

This chain links TRBV5-1 with TRBJ2-2; 10 nucleotides agree with TRBD2. The CDR3 is 14 residues long. Germline values: CDR1 SGHRS, CDR2 YFSETQ. Trimming removed 7 bases from V and 8 bases from J; junction bases left unmatched: 8. The CDR3, as DNA: TGCGCCAGCCGGCTAGCGGGAGTACCTGGGGAGCTGTTTTTT. Translating gives CASRLAGVPGELFF.

The chain is built from TRBV27 and TRBJ1-5; D is possibly TRBD1 (5 bases). Germline CDR1 and CDR2: MNHEY and SMNVEV (reference sequence). V was trimmed by 0 bases and J by 3 bases, leaving 27 bases between them. The CDR3 loop spans 21 amino acids. The CDR3 reads CASSLSGPGQERNGHNQPQHF. CDR3 DNA: TGTGCCAGCAGTTTATCAGGGCCGGGGCAGGAGAGAAACGGGCACAATCAGCCCCAGCATTTT.

V gene TRBV28 combines with J gene TRBJ1-4; D might be TRBD1 (6 bases). Germline-derived CDR1 and CDR2 are MDHEN and SYDVKM. Trimming removed 6 bases from V and 7 bases from J, with 15 bases in between. The CDR3 has 14 residues. CDR3 nucleotides: TGTGCCAGCAGCCTCAGGGGAAGCGGTGAAAAACTGTTTTTT. It translates to CASSLRGSGEKLFF.